The clone carrying this T cell receptor (beta chain) was counted a few times. The antigen is unknown. V dropped 4 bases and J dropped 3 bases, with 7 bases sitting between them. This CDR3 has 12 amino acids. In germline, CDR1 is LGHDT, CDR2 YNNKEL (reference sequence). Using unique molecular identifiers, the investigators prepared the TCRbeta library. Using its own MiXCR run on the PCR reads, TCRdb lists one record per CDR3 protein. The data show 800,000 to 1,000,000 distinct CDR3 sequences, about 29% seen once. This sample was included in a study of T-cell reconstitution after alpha-beta-depleted transplantation in children. Study-level results: Elevated TCRbeta diversity at day 60 was traced, in some patients, to surviving recipient T cells and thymic progenitors. After transplant, at about two months, alpha-beta T cells were reportedly derived from several hundred expanded graft clones. T-cell numbers and diversity, one year after transplant, stemmed largely from T cells that were newly produced.

The material sequenced was PBMCs, mostly from graft donor cells, taken 360 days after TCRalphabeta/CD19-depleted stem cell transplant. This TCR came from a boy less than two years old who had a stem cell transplant for SCID, so the T cells may come from the graft donor. The chain carries TRBV3-1 and TRBJ2-7; D gene ambiguous. In nucleotides, the CDR3 is TGTGCCAGCAGCCGGGTTTACTACGAGCAGTACTTC. Translating it yields CASSRVYYEQYF.